This TCR beta chain is drawn from a study of identical twins. TCRdb re-called the 5' RACE reads through MiXCR, storing one row per CDR3 protein. This repertoire shows about 220,000 distinct CDR3 sequences, 9.4% found once; its top ten account for 4% to 6%. This clonotype was seen only a few times. Its matching antigen is unknown. Study outcomes and limitations: Potential partial confounding of zero-insertion analyses by invariant MAIT and iNKT cells was noted.

The source of this sequence is a woman between 18 and 29 years old in good health. The specimen was memory (CD45RO+) T cells sorted from blood.

The CDR3, as DNA: TGTGCCAGCACTCCCACCTCAGGACAGGGAAACTATGGCTACACCTTC. This sequence encodes CASTPTSGQGNYGYTF. The rearrangement joins TRBV7-9 to TRBJ1-2, with 8 bases identical to TRBD1. V shed 7 bases and J 2 bases; nucleotides not matched to a gene: 12. The CDR3 has 16 residues. Germline assignment: CDR1 SEHNR and CDR2 FQNEAQ (reference sequence).